This record looks at one T cell receptor (beta chain) sequence and its context. V gave up 4 bases and J gave up 5 bases, with 14 bases separating them. The CDR3 has 13 residues. From germline, CDR1 is SQVTM and CDR2 ANQGSEA. The sample comes from a study of cytomegalovirus exposure and HLA in healthy donors. Both 60 Vbeta primers and 13 Jbeta primers went into the PCR. TCRdb's copy holds only in-frame clones and misses some; the assay was immunoSEQ multiplex PCR. The table has tens of thousands of clones, 77% seen once; the top ten hold over 2.5%. The sequenced sample was PBMCs. This clonotype originated in a female donor in good health and CMV-seronegative. The chain is built from TRBV29-1 and TRBJ2-5; D is possibly TRBD2 (6 bases). In DNA form, the CDR3 reads TGCAGCGTTGCGGAGGGCAACGTGGAGACCCAGTACTTC. This gives the protein CSVAEGNVETQYF.